This is a list of T cell receptor beta chains from one sample in a study of T cell changes during pregnancy in multiple sclerosis. Here immunoSEQ multiplex PCR was the method, and the copy in TCRdb shows in-frame clones only, minus some. The sample includes under 130,000 clones, about 91% of them seen just once. The starting material was peripheral blood, obtained after pregnancy. Receptors originate from a female donor with multiple sclerosis, enrolled in a pregnancy study. The CDR3 runs from the conserved cysteine through the conserved F or W. D genes are given only for firm matches. A clone size is listed for some rows: how often the clone was seen (once, few, many), or a class if it is expanded.

V gene	D gene	clone size	J gene	CDR3 protein	CDR3 DNA
TRBV21-1	NA	once	TRBJ2-2	CASSLPGQGPPGELFF	TGTGCCAGCAGTCTGCCCGGACAGGGCCCTCCCGGGGAGCTGTTTTTT
TRBV18	TRBD2	NA	TRBJ2-3	CASSPGRGTDTQYF	TGTGCCAGCTCACCGGGGAGGGGAACAGATACGCAGTATTTT
TRBV5-1	TRBD1	NA	TRBJ2-3	CASSFRQGGDTQYF	TGCGCCAGCAGCTTCAGACAGGGGGGAGATACGCAGTATTTT
TRBV21-1	NA	NA	TRBJ1-2	CASNMGFRGLGAYGYTF	TGTGCCAGCAACATGGGGTTCAGGGGGCTGGGCGCCTATGGCTACACCTTC
TRBV10-3	NA	NA	TRBJ2-7	CAISGNQGVEQYF	TGTGCCATCAGTGGGAACCAGGGTGTCGAGCAGTACTTC
TRBV7-2	NA	NA	TRBJ1-3	CASSPTSSGNTIYF	TGTGCCAGCAGCCCAACGAGCTCTGGAAACACCATATATTTT
TRBV5-1	TRBD1	NA	TRBJ1-5	CASRHHRDRDQPQHF	TGCGCCAGCAGGCACCACCGGGACAGAGATCAGCCCCAGCATTTT
TRBV5-4	NA	NA	TRBJ1-1	CASSAGILKDTEAFF	TGTGCCAGCAGCGCGGGGATCCTGAAGGACACTGAAGCTTTCTTT
TRBV5-5	NA	once	TRBJ1-1	CASSLQSVANTEAFF	TGTGCCAGCAGCTTGCAATCCGTGGCGAACACTGAAGCTTTCTTT
TRBV7-2	NA	once	TRBJ2-3	CAVPTGNLLTDTQYF	TGTGCCGTACCTACAGGGAACCTTCTCACAGATACGCAGTATTTT
TRBV28	NA	NA	TRBJ2-6	CASSSGAGANVLTF	TGTGCCAGCAGCTCAGGGGCTGGGGCCAACGTCCTGACTTTC